Presented here are 7 T cell receptor beta chains from one specimen sequenced in a study of T cell changes during pregnancy in multiple sclerosis. Profiled with immunoSEQ multiplex PCR; TCRdb holds only in-frame clones, not every one. In the table there are about 89,000 clones, over 90% of which are singletons. This sample comprised peripheral blood, obtained in the third trimester of pregnancy. The receptors come from a female donor with multiple sclerosis, enrolled in a pregnancy study.

V is TRBV4-1 and J is TRBJ2-7, with D maybe TRBD2 (5 bases). The V end lost 0 bases, the J end lost 0 bases, and 12 bases lay between the germline ends. Germline-derived CDR1 and CDR2 are MGHRA and YSYEKL. This CDR3 has 16 amino acids. The CDR3 here is CASSQDIRGLSYEQYF. Written as DNA, the CDR3 is TGCGCCAGCAGCCAAGATATCCGGGGTCTCTCCTACGAGCAGTACTTC.

The gene calls are TRBV6-6 and TRBJ1-1; D may be TRBD1 (5 bases). Germline CDR1 is MNHNY and CDR2 is SVGAGI (reference sequence). The V and J ends lost 2 bases and 5 bases respectively, with 12 bases between them. This CDR3 has 14 residues. The CDR3, as DNA: TGTGCCAGCAGTTACAGGGGAAGGGGTACTGAAGCTTTCTTT. Its protein is CASSYRGRGTEAFF.

This chain connects TRBV28 to TRBJ2-7, with 10 bases fitting TRBD1. CDR1 and CDR2 (germline): MDHEN, SYDVKM. The CDR3 loop spans 16 amino acids. The J segment lost 5 bases and the V segment lost 6 bases, leaving 13 bases of the junction unmatched. CDR3 sequence (DNA): TGTGCCAGCAGCCGGGGCGGGACAGGGGTGTATCACGAGCAGTACTTC. Protein: CASSRGGTGVYHEQYF.

The rearrangement joins TRBV14 to TRBJ1-2; D remains unclear. There are 14 residues in the CDR3. Trimming removed 4 bases from V and 0 bases from J, with 9 bases in between. Germline V lookup: CDR1 SGHDN, CDR2 FVKESK. CDR3 sequence: CASSPTKSNYGYTF. The CDR3 DNA sequence: TGTGCCAGCAGCCCGACTAAATCTAACTATGGCTACACCTTC. Drawing the rest from reference TRBV14 and TRBJ1-2, the complete variable domain is EAGVTQFPSHSVIEKGQTVTLRCDPISGHDNLYWYRRVMGKEIKFLLHFVKESKQDESGMPNNRFLAERTGGTYSTLKVQPAELEDSGVYFCASSPTKSNYGYTFGSGTRLTVV.

The V call is TRBV4-3, the J call TRBJ2-4, with D possibly TRBD2 on 7 matching bases. The V and J ends lost 4 bases and 15 bases respectively, with 28 bases between them. Germline CDR1 is LGHNA and CDR2 is YSLEER. The CDR3 runs 16 residues. The CDR3 here is CASSLKQGGNPNGLYF. Here the CDR3 DNA reads TGCGCCAGCAGCCTTAAACAGGGAGGGAATCCAAATGGTCTGTACTTC.

The V call is TRBV5-1, the J call TRBJ2-1; 7 nucleotides match TRBD2. CDR1 SGHRS and CDR2 YFSETQ come from the germline V gene. V lost 4 bases to trimming and J lost 7 bases; unmatched junction nucleotides: 8. The CDR3 loop spans 14 amino acids. The CDR3 spells CASSEGGPENEQFF. CDR3 nucleotide sequence: TGCGCCAGCAGCGAGGGAGGGCCGGAGAATGAGCAGTTCTTC.

This clone turned up a few times. The V and J genes are TRBV5-4 and TRBJ1-3; 7 bases line up with TRBD1. The CDR3 extends over 14 amino acids. The V gene end was trimmed by 3 bases and the J gene end by 2 bases; junction bases not matched to a gene: 2. The germline CDR1 and CDR2 sequences are SGHNT and YYREEE (reference sequence). DNA for the CDR3: TGTGCCAGCAGCTGGGGGACAGCTGGAAACACCATATATTTT. Encoded protein: CASSWGTAGNTIYF.